Presented here are 26 T cell receptor beta chains from one specimen sequenced in a study of immune characterization of retroperitoneal liposarcoma. In TCRdb, the PCR reads were re-called with MiXCR into one record per CDR3 protein. Among under 11,000 distinct CDR3 sequences, 25% to 35% were seen once, and the ten largest hold roughly 8.5%. The sequenced sample consisted of tumor tissue. The receptor set was obtained from a male donor with retroperitoneal liposarcoma.

V gene TRBV12-3 or TRBV12-4 combines with J gene TRBJ2-3; 8 positions agree with TRBD2. CDR3 length: 17 residues. The ends lost 5 bases at V and 4 bases at J; junction bases unmatched: 14. CDR3 sequence reads: CASSHSPGLGRSDTQYF. CDR3 sequence (DNA): TGTGCCAGCAGTCATTCGCCGGGACTAGGTCGCTCAGATACGCAGTATTTT.

About this clonotype: Because the CDR3 is missing its conserved closing phenylalanine or tryptophan, this is likely a read error. The CDR3 coding sequence is TGTGCCAGCGGTACACTGAACACTGAAGCTTTCGTT. This encodes CASGTLNTEAFV. This rearrangement joins TRBV25-1 to TRBJ1-1; D gene ambiguous. The CDR3 is 12 residues long. From germline, CDR1 is MGHDK and CDR2 SYGVNS. V lost 8 bases to trimming and J lost 0 bases, with 7 bases between them.

This clonotype was detected only a few times. This sequence joins TRBV6-1 and TRBJ2-3; 9 bases line up with TRBD2. V shed 6 bases and J 3 bases; nucleotides not matched to a gene: 10. The CDR3 totals 16 residues. Germline loops: CDR1 MNHNS, CDR2 SASEGT. CDR3 DNA: TGTGCCAGCAGCCCTATAGCGGGGGCGGGGACAGATACGCAGTATTTT. Translated: CASSPIAGAGTDTQYF.

This clonotype was observed many times. The V call is TRBV6-1, the J call TRBJ2-1; 7 bases are shared with TRBD1. Germline V CDR1 and CDR2: MNHNS, SASEGT. This CDR3 is built from 14 residues. After removal of 5 bases from V and 13 bases from J, the junction contained 14 bases not matched to a gene. The CDR3 sequence: CASSYGGQTNIQFF. The CDR3 bases are TGTGCCAGCAGTTATGGGGGACAGACAAACATTCAGTTCTTC.

This clonotype was seen only a few times. The chain joins TRBV6-1 to TRBJ2-5; a possible D gene is TRBD1 (5 bases). The V and J ends lost 7 bases and 4 bases respectively, with 7 bases between them. The CDR3 has 11 residues. Germline V CDR1 and CDR2: MNHNS, SASEGT. The CDR3 loop reads CASTQGETQYF. CDR3 DNA: TGTGCCAGCACCCAGGGAGAGACCCAGTACTTC.

This chain joins TRBV11-2 and TRBJ2-1; D remains unclear. Judging by the DNA end, TRBJ2-5 fits better; the J call may be wrong. The CDR3 is 13 amino acids. Germline V gene data show CDR1 as SGHAT and CDR2 as FQNNGV. CDR3 in DNA: TGTGCCAGCAGCTTAAGCTTTGATGAGACCCAGTACTTC. Amino acid sequence: CASSLSFDETQYF.

This clonotype appeared a single time. The CDR3 sequence is CASSYRGRDEQFF. The CDR3 DNA reads as TGTGCCAGCAGTTACAGGGGTCGGGATGAGCAGTTCTTC. The chain combines TRBV12-3 or TRBV12-4 with TRBJ2-1; 7 bases fit TRBD1. CDR3 size: 13 residues. V gave up 4 bases and J gave up 8 bases; unmatched junction bases: 5.

The sample holds a few counts of this clonotype. The V call is TRBV6-1, the J call TRBJ2-1; 7 positions agree with TRBD1. The better agreement between TRBJ2-5 and the DNA end casts doubt on the J call. This CDR3 is built from 15 residues. CDR1 and CDR2 (germline): MNHNS, SASEGT. CDR3 residues: CASSGYRGMQETQYF. Written as DNA, the CDR3 is TGTGCCAGCAGTGGATACAGGGGAATGCAGGAGACCCAGTACTTC.

The chain uses TRBV6-6 and TRBJ2-5; D tentatively fits TRBD1 or TRBD2 (5 bases each). The CDR3 has 12 residues. Between the trimmed V and J ends, which lost 7 bases and 2 bases, there was a span of 8 bases. Germline CDR1 MNHNY, CDR2 SVGAGI (reference sequence). The CDR3 DNA reads TGTGCCAGCAAAGAGGGGCAAGAGACCCAGTACTTC. Amino acid sequence: CASKEGQETQYF.

This CDR3 is CASSPVGETQFF. For the CDR3, the DNA is TGTGCCAGCAGCCCCGTTGGGGAGACCCAGTTCTTC. The chain recombines TRBV6-1 with TRBJ2-1, with D tentatively TRBD2 (5 bases). This CDR3 contains 12 residues. V dropped 6 bases and J dropped 13 bases, with 16 bases sitting between them. Looked up from germline, CDR1 is MNHNS and CDR2 is SASEGT.

Judged by abundance, this clonotype is medium-sized. The chain links TRBV27 to TRBJ2-1, with 8 bases lining up with TRBD1. Per germline, CDR1 MNHEY and CDR2 SMNVEV (reference sequence). Trimming took 6 bases from V and 7 from J; bases not matched to a gene: 11. This CDR3 spans 15 amino acids. The CDR3 coding sequence is TGTGCCAGCAGCCTCGGGACAGGCATATCGAATGAGCAGTTCTTC. Protein product: CASSLGTGISNEQFF.

There are a few counts of this clonotype. The CDR3 protein is CASSYSQVYTDTQYF. The CDR3 nucleotides read TGTGCCAGCAGTTACTCTCAGGTGTACACAGATACGCAGTATTTT. This chain connects TRBV6-6 to TRBJ2-3; D gene unclear. Trimming removed 0 bases at V and 2 bases at J, with 9 bases between. The CDR3 has 15 amino acids. In germline, CDR1 is MNHNY, CDR2 SVGAGI (reference sequence).

This clonotype is medium-sized in the sample. This chain uses TRBV6-6 with TRBJ2-3; weak D call: TRBD1 (6 bases). The CDR3 totals 19 residues. Per germline, CDR1 MNHNY and CDR2 SVGAGI (reference sequence). V dropped 2 bases and J dropped 6 bases, with 27 bases sitting between them. The CDR3 protein is CASSYGTQDRPFFPDTQYF. The CDR3 DNA reads as TGTGCCAGCAGTTACGGAACTCAGGACAGACCCTTCTTCCCGGATACGCAGTATTTT.

V gene TRBV10-2 combines with J gene TRBJ2-5, with D tentatively TRBD1 or TRBD2 (5 bases each). V was shortened by 5 bases and J by 11 bases, with 12 bases between the two germline ends. The CDR3 covers 11 residues. CDR1 WSHSY and CDR2 SAAADI come from the germline V gene. CDR3 region: CASSFLGEQYF. The CDR3 bases are TGCGCCAGCAGTTTTTTGGGGGAGCAGTACTTC.

Relative to its sample, this clonotype is medium-sized (0.01 to 0.1%). CDR3: CASSDRTGVTDTQYF. CDR3 DNA sequence: TGTGCCAGCAGTGATAGGACAGGGGTCACAGATACGCAGTATTTT. V and J are TRBV6-1 and TRBJ2-3, with 9 bases that match TRBD1. CDR3 size: 15 residues. The germline V gene encodes CDR1 MNHNS and CDR2 SASEGT. After removal of 3 bases from V and 2 bases from J, the junction contained 3 bases not matched to a gene.

V is TRBV6-6 and J is TRBJ2-3, with TRBD1 matching 12 bases. The J call may be in error: the DNA end matches TRBJ2-7 better. This CDR3 comprises 15 residues. Germline CDR1 is MNHNY and CDR2 is SVGAGI (reference sequence). For the CDR3, the DNA is TGTAACAGCAGCATACCGGGACAGGGGGCTGACGAGCAGTACTTC. It encodes CNSSIPGQGADEQYF.

Details on this clonotype: Since a much larger clone is just one base distant, this may be a read error. The chain employs TRBV28 and TRBJ2-4; D call uncertain. Trimming pared 8 bases from V and 13 bases from J, leaving 21 bases between. The CDR3 is 13 residues long. Germline V gives CDR1 MDHEN, CDR2 SYDVKM. The CDR3 is CASSKRSRIEQYF. For the CDR3, the DNA is TGTGCCAGCTCAAAAAGGAGTAGGATAGAGCAGTACTTC. Full variable domain (remainder filled in from reference TRBV28 and TRBJ2-4): DVKVTQSSRYLVKRTGEKVFLECVQDMDHENMFWYRQDPGLGLRLIYFSYDVKMKEKGDIPEGYSVSREKKERFSLILESASTNQTSMYLCASSKRSRIEQYFGAGTRLSVL.

This clonotype was seen more than once but under ten times. The chain combines TRBV6-1 with TRBJ2-3; 12 bases align to TRBD2. The CDR3 sequence is 13 residues long. The ends lost 6 bases at V and 10 bases at J; junction bases unmatched: 5. Germline V CDR1 and CDR2: MNHNS, SASEGT. CDR3 nucleotide sequence: TGTGCCAGCAGCCCGGGACTAGCGGGTGCGCAGTATTTT. It translates to CASSPGLAGAQYF.

This clonotype was seen only a few times. The chain joins TRBV6-1 to TRBJ2-5, with D unresolved. V lost 6 bases, J lost 11 bases, and 16 bases lay in between. Germline V gene lookup returns CDR1 MNHNS and CDR2 SASEGT. This CDR3 has 12 amino acids. The CDR3 region is CASRDPSNEQYF. DNA of the CDR3: TGTGCCAGCAGGGACCCATCCAATGAGCAGTACTTC.

This clonotype was detected many times. The genes are TRBV12-3 or TRBV12-4 and TRBJ2-1, with D tentatively TRBD2 (6 bases). TRBJ2-5 matches the DNA end more closely, so the J call is doubtful. The CDR3 is 11 residues long. CDR3 coding DNA: TGTGCCAGCAGTTCGGGACTCCTCCAGTACTTC. It yields the protein CASSSGLLQYF.

This clonotype is classed as medium-sized. The chain joins TRBV6-6 to TRBJ2-1, with TRBD2 matching 10 bases. TRBJ2-7 explains the end of the DNA better; the J call may be wrong. The CDR3 is 15 amino acids. Looked up from germline, CDR1 is MNHNY and CDR2 is SVGAGI (reference sequence). The CDR3 loop reads CASSYSSGGAHEQYF. The CDR3 DNA reads as TGTGCCAGCAGTTACTCCAGCGGGGGGGCCCATGAGCAGTACTTC.

This clonotype is labeled as medium-sized (0.01 to 0.1%). This chain joins TRBV6-1 and TRBJ2-1; 7 bases line up with TRBD1. The J segment lost 3 bases and the V segment lost 5 bases, leaving 10 bases of the junction unmatched. The CDR3 totals 16 residues. CDR1 and CDR2 (germline): MNHNS, SASEGT. CDR3 DNA sequence: TGTGCCAGCAGTAAGTGGGGACAGCCCGACTACAATGAGCAGTTCTTC. Translation: CASSKWGQPDYNEQFF.

The CDR3 spells CASSQWAGGNEQYF. DNA for the CDR3: TGTGCCAGCAGCCAATGGGCAGGGGGGAATGAGCAGTACTTC. The chain has TRBV14 and TRBJ2-1, with TRBD1 as a possible D gene (7 bases). The better agreement between TRBJ2-7 and the DNA end casts doubt on the J call. CDR1 is SGHDN and CDR2 is FVKESK in the germline V gene. The CDR3 length is 14 residues.

In nucleotides, the CDR3 is TGTGCCAGCAGTGTAGTAGGACAGGGGGCTTACGAGCAGTTCTTC. This encodes CASSVVGQGAYEQFF. The chain is built from TRBV6-1 and TRBJ2-1; 11 nucleotides line up with TRBD1. Germline loops: CDR1 MNHNS, CDR2 SASEGT. Trimming removed 4 bases from V and 10 bases from J; junction bases left unmatched: 9. This CDR3 is 15 amino acids long.

The chain carries TRBV12-3 or TRBV12-4 and TRBJ1-2; D not resolved. CDR3 length: 14 residues. The V end lost 4 bases, the J end lost 5 bases, and 14 bases lay between the germline ends. The CDR3 here is CASSYLGPGYGYTF. The DNA of the CDR3 is TGTGCCAGCAGTTACTTGGGTCCGGGGTATGGCTACACCTTC.

The rearrangement joins TRBV6-6 to TRBJ2-1, with TRBD1 matching over 7 bases. CDR3 length equals 12 residues. V shed 10 bases and J 10 bases; nucleotides not matched to a gene: 10. The germline CDR1 and CDR2 sequences are MNHNY and SVGAGI (reference sequence). The CDR3: CATVEGAYEQFF. The CDR3 nucleotides read TGTGCCACCGTCGAGGGGGCGTACGAGCAGTTCTTC.